Each of the 9 T cell receptor beta chains below was sequenced from the same sample in a study of blood T cells in healthy people across ages. Together with a sample-barcoded 5' primer, a J-beta primer mix was included in a second PCR lasting roughly 7 to 11 cycles. Using its own MiXCR run on the 5' RACE reads, TCRdb lists one record per CDR3 protein. The data hold some 900,000 distinct CDR3 sequences, with roughly 43% observed a single time. The sequenced sample was blood. The receptor set was obtained from a man aged 30 to 39 in good health.

The chain has TRBV20-1 and TRBJ2-3; D gene ambiguous. V was trimmed by 1 base and J by 0 bases, leaving 11 bases between them. Germline V gene lookup returns CDR1 DFQATT and CDR2 SNEGSKA (reference sequence). The CDR3 has 15 residues. The CDR3 nucleotides are TGCAGTGCTAGAGCCCTCAGGAGCAGCACAGATACGCAGTATTTT. Translated, it gives CSARALRSSTDTQYF.

The chain combines TRBV29-1 with TRBJ2-3, with 9 bases that match TRBD2. Germline loops: CDR1 SQVTM, CDR2 ANQGSEA. V dropped 0 bases and J dropped 6; count of bases not matched to a gene: 13. The length of the CDR3 is 17 residues. Written as DNA, the CDR3 is TGCAGCGTTGAAGATTGGCTAGCGGGACTTCTGCGGGATACGCAGTATTTT. It encodes CSVEDWLAGLLRDTQYF.

In its sample, this clonotype was seen a few times. The chain uses TRBV4-1 and TRBJ1-5; D perhaps matches TRBD1 (6 bases). The CDR3 totals 16 residues. From germline, CDR1 is MGHRA and CDR2 YSYEKL. The V end was cut by 9 bases, the J end by 1 base, with 19 bases between. In DNA, the CDR3 is TGCGCCAGTAACCCTGGGGGGGGCCGGAGCAATCAGCCCCAGCATTTT. This codes for CASNPGGGRSNQPQHF.

This clonotype came up a few times. The chain couples TRBV10-1 to TRBJ1-6; D is ambiguous. V was pared by 0 bases and J by 3 bases, with 0 bases between. Germline lookup yields CDR1 WNHNN and CDR2 SYGVQD (reference sequence). The CDR3 totals 13 residues. The CDR3 DNA reads TGCGCCAGCAGTGAGTCCTATAATTCACCCCTCCACTTT. It encodes CASSESYNSPLHF.

The J gene is TRBJ2-5, the V gene TRBV20-1; D unclear. The length of the CDR3 is 14 residues. V was pared by 3 bases and J by 5 bases, with 16 bases between. The germline gives CDR1 DFQATT, CDR2 SNEGSKA (reference sequence). CDR3 residues: CSASVVTTLETQYF. The CDR3 nucleotides are TGCAGTGCTAGTGTCGTCACTACGTTGGAGACCCAGTACTTC.

This clonotype showed up just a few times. V is TRBV6-6 and J is TRBJ2-3; D is ambiguous. Germline-derived CDR1 and CDR2 are MNHNY and SVGAGI (reference sequence). This CDR3 spans 15 amino acids. V was trimmed by 4 bases and J by 0 bases, leaving 11 bases between them. The DNA of the CDR3 is TGTGCCAGCAGTTGGAATGACGCTAGCACAGATACGCAGTATTTT. This translates into CASSWNDASTDTQYF.

This clonotype was observed many times. The rearrangement uses TRBV24-1 and TRBJ1-2; D gene ambiguous. This CDR3 spans 12 amino acids. The V gene's germline CDR1 is KGHDR and CDR2 SFDVKD. V was clipped by 2 bases and J by 5 bases, with 5 bases between them. CDR3 DNA: TGTGCCACCAGTGATTCTCCTTATGGCTACACCTTC. It encodes CATSDSPYGYTF.

This clonotype has only one observation. The chain couples TRBV12-3 or TRBV12-4 to TRBJ1-5, with no clear D. This CDR3 has 14 amino acids. V was clipped by 3 bases and J by 10 bases, with 16 bases between them. The CDR3 loop is CASSFGLGVEPQHF. The DNA of the CDR3 is TGTGCCAGCAGTTTTGGACTGGGAGTGGAACCCCAGCATTTT.

The V call is TRBV28, the J call TRBJ2-7; the D gene is possibly TRBD2 (5 bases). V gave up 5 bases and J gave up 3 bases, with 11 bases separating them. The CDR3 consists of 13 residues. From germline, CDR1 is MDHEN and CDR2 SYDVKM. Here the CDR3 reads CASSAPGLYEQYF. The CDR3 DNA is TGTGCCAGCAGTGCCCCCGGACTCTACGAGCAGTACTTC.